The source of this T cell receptor beta chain is a study of blood T cell repertoires in COVID-19. Study at large: Whether acute or convalescent, the COVID-19 samples came from the United States, Italy and Spain. PBMCs, B-cell-depleted T cells, or T cells were the source of the cDNA or gDNA that made up the material.

The trim removed 6 bases at V and 5 bases at J, leaving 13 bases unmatched. The CDR3 runs 17 residues. CDR1 is KGHSH, CDR2 LQKENI, per germline. Adults between roughly 18 and 95 years of age took part from 24 US areas. Assignment of participants to cohorts was predicated upon participant-reported clinical history. Clones were sequenced by immunoSEQ multiplex PCR, and TCRdb holds only the in-frame ones, with some missing. Among 120,000 to 150,000 clones listed, about four fifths were seen once. The chain employs TRBV18 and TRBJ2-5; 12 bases are shared with TRBD1. The receptor comes from a man in his forties with acute COVID-19. Sequenced material: PBMCs or T cells enriched from blood (not recorded which). The CDR3 DNA follows: TGTGCCAGCTCGCCGACTGGGGGACAGGGGGCCGGGGAGACCCAGTACTTC. Its translation is CASSPTGGQGAGETQYF.